This T cell receptor beta chain derives from a study of T-cell memory formation after mild COVID-19. As regards this clonotype: Its specificity is unknown.

With 1 base removed from V and 2 bases from J, the gap between germline ends came to 8 bases. CDR3 size: 14 residues. CDR1 and CDR2 (germline): KGHSH, LQKENI. Constant-segment-primed 5'RACE gave TCR alpha and TCR beta cDNA libraries with sample barcodes and UMIs. One entry per CDR3 protein results from TCRdb running MiXCR on the 5' RACE reads. This sample yields just over 350,000 distinct CDR3 sequences, of which about an eighth are seen a single time; about 20% belongs to the top ten. Study-wide results and caveats: SARS-CoV-2 specificity was not confirmed for second-wave clones peaking on day 37.

Sequencing used PBMCs or a T cell subset sorted from them (not recorded which). This receptor was identified in a man aged 18 to 35 who had mild COVID-19 (a few samples of this study predate the infection). Cell type and time point are not known. The V gene is TRBV18, the J gene TRBJ1-1; no clear D. This CDR3 reads CASSPQGKNTEAFF. The CDR3 DNA follows: TGTGCCAGCTCACCACAGGGTAAAAACACTGAAGCTTTCTTT.